One sample yielded the 6 T cell receptor beta chains listed below, sequenced in a study of shared clonotypes between healthy human individuals. TCRdb's copy holds only in-frame clones and misses some; the assay was immunoSEQ multiplex PCR. The sample has roughly 1 million clones, about 75% seen once; the top ten hold about 1.5%. Sequenced sample: memory CD4+ T cells sorted from blood. As for subset: CD45RA-negative fraction. These receptors all come from a man between 18 and 29 years old in good health.

This sequence joins TRBV5-4 and TRBJ1-6, with TRBD1 matching over 7 bases. V dropped 2 bases and J dropped 7; count of bases not matched to a gene: 9. CDR3 length equals 16 residues. Per germline, CDR1 SGHNT and CDR2 YYREEE (reference sequence). The CDR3 nucleotides are TGTGCCAGCAGCTTAGGAGGGGGCCTCGGAAATTCACCCCTCCACTTT. Translating gives CASSLGGGLGNSPLHF.

Details on this clone: This CDR3 is also generated by other DNA sequences in the sample. The V gene is TRBV30, the J gene TRBJ2-3; D possibly matches TRBD1 or TRBD2 (6 bases each). The germline gives CDR1 GTSNPN, CDR2 SVGIG (reference sequence). V dropped 0 bases and J dropped 3 bases, with 13 bases sitting between them. CDR3 length: 15 residues. CDR3: CAWSVGGGGTDTQYF. As DNA, the CDR3 is TGTGCCTGGAGTGTAGGGGGAGGAGGGACAGATACGCAGTATTTT.

The chain carries TRBV10-3 and TRBJ2-5; 8 bases line up with TRBD2. The ends lost 4 bases at V and 5 bases at J; junction bases unmatched: 6. Germline V gene sequence: CDR1 ENHRY, CDR2 SYGVKD. The CDR3 runs to 14 residues. Here the CDR3 reads CAISGGTSEETQYF. The CDR3 DNA is TGTGCCATCAGTGGGGGGACTAGTGAGGAGACCCAGTACTTC.

The chain recombines TRBV6-1 with TRBJ1-1; 11 bases are a match to TRBD1. The junction had 7 bases not matched to a gene; V was cut back by 6 bases and J by 4 bases. This CDR3 spans 15 amino acids. Looked up from germline, CDR1 is MNHNS and CDR2 is SASEGT. The CDR3 sequence is CASRRGQGVGTEAFF. DNA for the CDR3: TGTGCCAGCAGGAGGGGACAGGGGGTTGGCACTGAAGCTTTCTTT.

The chain is built from TRBV6-5 and TRBJ2-3; 9 nucleotides line up with TRBD2. CDR1 is MNHEY, CDR2 SVGAGI, per germline. The CDR3 is 15 residues long. V lost 2 bases, J lost 4 bases, and 4 bases stayed unmatched. The CDR3 DNA is TGTGCCAGCAGTTACGTTAGCGGGAGTGCAGATACGCAGTATTTT. This gives the protein CASSYVSGSADTQYF.

This clone was picked up a small number of times. The chain joins TRBV18 to TRBJ2-4, with D maybe TRBD2 (6 bases). This CDR3 is built from 13 residues. The germline CDR1 and CDR2 sequences are KGHSH and LQKENI. Trimming stripped 6 bases from V and 8 bases from J, with 14 bases between. The CDR3 reads CASSTNPGDIQYF. In DNA, the CDR3 is TGTGCCAGCTCTACGAACCCGGGAGACATTCAGTACTTC.